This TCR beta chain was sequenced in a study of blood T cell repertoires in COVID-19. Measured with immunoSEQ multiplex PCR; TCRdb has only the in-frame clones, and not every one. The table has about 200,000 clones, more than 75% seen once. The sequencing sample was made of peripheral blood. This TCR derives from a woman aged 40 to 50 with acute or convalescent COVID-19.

The chain's CDR3 is CASTLLQGVMNTEAFF. CDR3 sequence (DNA): TGTGCCAGCACTCTCCTACAGGGGGTCATGAACACTGAAGCTTTCTTT. The genes are TRBV27 and TRBJ1-1; 8 bases are a match to TRBD1. V dropped 7 bases and J dropped 0; count of bases not matched to a gene: 10. Germline values: CDR1 MNHEY, CDR2 SMNVEV (reference sequence). The CDR3 spans 16 residues.